This T cell receptor (beta chain) was captured by sequencing in a study of blood T cell repertoires in COVID-19. CDR3 length equals 14 residues. V was cut by 4 bases and J by 5 bases, with 15 bases left in between. Germline CDR1 SGHNT, CDR2 YYREEE (reference sequence). Repertoires were generated with immunoSEQ multiplex PCR, while TCRdb's copy carries only in-frame clones and drops some. The sample has some 130,000 clones, over 75% seen once. Specimen: peripheral blood. The chain links TRBV5-4 to TRBJ2-5; D might be TRBD2 (5 bases). The source is an older man with acute or convalescent COVID-19. The CDR3 DNA sequence: TGTGCCAGCAGCCCGGACGGGGTCGCGGAGACCCAGTACTTC. This translates into CASSPDGVAETQYF.